This T cell receptor (beta chain) was profiled in a study of T cell responses to AZD1222 COVID-19 vaccine. Findings and caveats of the study: White British ancestry dominated among donors, who included more females, and clonal diversity was possibly underestimated. Spike-specific TCR repertoires showed rising breadth and depth after two AZD1222 doses. Among vaccine-associated CD4 TCRs, coverage spanned spike, with dominance at 160-218 and 743-854. As reported, nearly half of all spike-specific TCRs target variant regions that are unmutated.

Profiling relied on immunoSEQ multiplex PCR, and the TCRdb table lists in-frame clones only, not all of them. The sample records over 70,000 clones, over 60% being singletons. To note about this clone: Its antigen is unidentified.

The CDR3 is 13 residues long. Germline loops: CDR1 SEHNR, CDR2 FQNEAQ (reference sequence). With 4 bases clipped from V and 6 bases from J, the junction kept 5 bases outside the gene matches. The chain links TRBV7-9 to TRBJ1-1; 7 positions match TRBD1. Sequencing was performed on peripheral blood, taken 28 days after the second dose of the MenACWY control vaccine. The sequence was collected from an adult who received the MenACWY meningococcal vaccine as a control. The CDR3 loop is CASSYAGGAEAFF. In DNA form, the CDR3 reads TGTGCCAGCAGCTACGCAGGGGGGGCTGAAGCTTTCTTT.